This T cell receptor (beta chain) was identified during a study of T-cell memory formation after mild COVID-19. Overall study: Clustering of TCRs was largely donor specific.

This clonotype was observed a few times. The target antigen is unknown. Study results and limitations: Clones contracting across day 15 to 85 had a balanced CD4/CD8 profile; later expanding clones leaned CD4+.

The TCR alpha and TCR beta cDNA libraries, bearing sample barcodes and UMIs, were generated by 5'RACE using constant-segment primers. Using its own MiXCR run on the 5' RACE reads, TCRdb lists one record per CDR3 protein. Of over 450,000 distinct CDR3 sequences listed, about a fifth are singletons. Germline V gene lookup returns CDR1 LGHDT and CDR2 YNNKEL (reference sequence). The CDR3 runs 14 residues. V was pared by 6 bases and J by 0 bases, with 10 bases between. Sequencing input: PBMCs or a T cell subset sorted from them (not recorded which). This clonotype was sampled from an adult woman who had mild COVID-19 (a few samples of this study predate the infection). Cell type and time point are not known. The chain combines TRBV3-1 with TRBJ2-3; D ambiguous. The CDR3 DNA follows: TGTGCCAGCAGTTCCTTCTCTAGCACAGATACGCAGTATTTT. This codes for CASSSFSSTDTQYF.